This TCR beta chain was sequenced during a study of cytomegalovirus exposure and HLA in healthy donors (dated by TCRdb to 2016 to 2017). Context from the whole study: In an earlier analysis of some 610 of the donors, 276 Gb of sequence data and 117 million unique TCR beta sequences from some 170 million T cells were reported. Roughly 300 gigabases of sequencing data and tens of millions of unique TCR sequences were included in an early release covering about 700 HLA-typed donors. Of the 300 to 450 genotyped donors, approximately 82% fell in the genetic ancestry cluster associated with self-reported Caucasian donors. The study was designed to test whether signatures of past pathogen exposure could be identified by cataloging public T cell receptors. Using immunosequencing, the study profiled T cell repertoires from about 610 subjects and related those repertoires to cytomegalovirus serostatus. Besides the first cohort of 550 to 750 subjects, a separate validation cohort made up of about 120 different subjects was used. To predict cytomegalovirus infection status, the study combined high-throughput TCR immunosequencing, statistical association of individual TCRs with disease status, and machine learning. A later analysis re-examined previously published TCR beta repertoires from roughly 650 donors and added high-resolution HLA genotyping to investigate patterns of TCR occurrence. Rather than using new phenotypic data, the later analysis identified candidate immune exposures from TCR beta sequences and from how often those sequences occurred across donors. In an earlier analysis of a few hundred of the donors, high-throughput TCR beta sequencing was used to judge whether each TCR beta V gene segment behaved as functional or pseudogenic. Donor age, sex, ethnicity and CMV serostatus were collected together with the repertoire data. A later genetic analysis took genome-wide SNP genotypes for 398 of the 666 donors and used that subset as a discovery cohort. Every repertoire in the discovery cohort had been generated on one and the same sequencing platform. Class I and class II HLA loci were covered by the typing at four-digit resolution. Typing coverage varied by locus: about 620-630 donors for A, B, C, DRB1 and DQB1; around 560 for DQA1; approximately 570 for DPA1; around 490 for DPB1. Because of strong linkage in the cohort, five DR-DQ haplotypes were treated as single units for association and clustering. On average, about 200,000 unique TCR beta nucleotide sequences were sequenced per donor among 398 genotyped donors of the cohort, with approximately 18% of those sequences being non-productive.

Concerning this clone: The target of this receptor is not known. No much larger clonotype is one base removed from it; base qualities were not supplied.

Points the paper makes about the study in general: In vitro tests confirmed that a few of the cytomegalovirus-associated TCR beta chains recognize cytomegalovirus antigens. The sequencing pipeline was judged likely to have produced a cluster of highly shared sequence variants as a technical artifact. The classifier was reported to diagnose cytomegalovirus status with high specificity and sensitivity in both the original and validation cohorts. Roughly uniform sequencing depth across donors was assumed in presence/absence analyses, although this assumption may not hold. A later analysis reported that several top co-occurrence clusters appeared linked to parvovirus B19, influenza, CMV and Epstein-Barr virus. Across donors, most TCR sequences were observed very rarely, whereas some public TCRs were present in many individuals. Because HLA typing was unavailable for some donors at each locus, only the typed subset was used in association tests. Assigning TCR associations to individual alleles was difficult when HLA alleles, especially DR and DQ, strongly co-occurred. An earlier analysis of around 600 of the donors showed that most TCR beta V segments appeared in productive rearrangements either about 87% or about 30% of the time, which broadly matched IMGT annotations. According to a later genetic analysis, donors in an Asian-associated ancestry cluster had fewer N-insertions in productive TCRs than the roughly 670-donor mean. The earlier analysis of approximately 540 of the donors excluded 15 to 20 rarely observed V segments, including chromosome 9 orphons, because counts were too low. A total of roughly 160 TCR beta chains were listed by the study as associated with cytomegalovirus. The cohort was sequenced for TCR beta chains only, and without alpha or paired-chain data the features that could be detected were limited. Correlated functional status among segregating V segments might be attributable to linkage disequilibrium, but an unknown experimental factor could not be ruled out. A later analysis associated about 17,000 TCR beta sequences with specific HLA alleles at a false discovery rate of 0.05. In a later analysis, TCR association rates were found to vary across HLA loci, with the most associated TCRs seen for DRB1 alleles and the fewest for HLA-C alleles. In a later genetic analysis, a missense DCLRE1C variant was associated with V-gene and J-gene trimming of TCR beta chains, and the association was replicated in an independent cohort. Immune exposure information for the cohort was limited to CMV serostatus. Some IMGT-functional V segments, including TRBV6-2 and TRBV6-3, could not be distinguished by the 87-base-pair reads and were therefore excluded. In a later analysis, HLA-associated TCR beta chains were found to be more clonally expanded and to have lower generation probabilities than equally common non-associated chains. The authors suggested that the approach could potentially be extended to other disease states and immunological phenotypes. A further reported finding was that TCR beta sequences accurately predicted the HLA-A and HLA-B alleles for most subjects in the first cohort. Most CMV-associated TCR beta chains appeared to be HLA-restricted in a later analysis, and the HLA associations seemed to be driven largely by CMV exposure.

Library generation was performed with the immunoSEQ multiplex PCR assay. A mixture of 60 forward primers for TCR Vbeta segments and 13 reverse primers for TCR Jbeta segments was used in the multiplex PCR. Amplification of the CDR3 region of rearranged TCR beta genes was performed with a multiplex PCR assay on genomic DNA. The amplified TCR beta libraries were sequenced on the Illumina HiSeq System as 87-base-pair reads. The paper's data handling went like this. Across the 500 to 700 repertoires, a later analysis counted roughly 77 million unique TCR beta chains, around 11 million of which were shared by at least two donors. A nearest-neighbor algorithm error-corrected the raw reads and collapsed the reads into unique sequences, merging closely related sequences to remove PCR and sequencing errors. CDR3 sequences were aligned to IMGT reference sequences to assign V, D and J gene segments. For a sequence to be retained, at least a six-nucleotide match to both a V gene segment and a J gene segment was required. A rearrangement counted as productive if the CDR3 had no stop codons and remained in frame with V and J, and every other rearrangement counted as non-productive. Following IMGT convention, CDR3 was defined as the stretch from the second conserved V-encoded cysteine up to the conserved J-encoded phenylalanine. The earlier analysis of 587 of the donors excluded sequences that lacked an unambiguous match to a single V gene segment. An earlier analysis of a few hundred of the donors classified V segments as functional when productive rearrangements were above 56.7% and as segregating when the standard deviation between donors was above 5%. To diagnose cytomegalovirus status from the catalog of TCR beta chain sequences, a statistical classification framework was built. A later analysis assigned V and J genes by comparing TCR nucleotide sequences with IMGT/GENE-DB human TR gene sequences. The TCRdist pipeline was used in a later analysis to assign CDR3 sequences and most-parsimonious VDJ recombination scenarios. In a later analysis, each TCR beta chain was defined by its CDR3 amino acid sequence together with its V-gene family, and reads without a unique V-gene family were excluded. As a way to deal with suspected cross-contamination and a sequencing artifact, a later analysis dropped roughly 600 nucleotide sequences that were highly shared and had low generation probability. In a later analysis, a clonal expansion index was calculated for each public chain from normalized within-repertoire ranks of inferred template counts. In a later analysis, generation probabilities were computed with a VDJ recombination model fitted to out-of-frame rearrangements, and the resulting probabilities were checked against IGoR. A later analysis scored TCR-TCR, TCR-HLA and TCR-CMV co-occurrence with hypergeometric tests, applying a repertoire-size bias correction to TCR pairs. A later analysis estimated false discovery rates by permuting HLA or CMV assignments 20 times. In a later analysis, co-occurring TCRs were grouped using DBSCAN, and TCRdist sequence similarity was added for clustering within HLA-allele-positive subsets. Repertoires with fewer than 30,000 or more than 120,000 public chains were left out of co-occurrence clustering, as were about 5 repertoires with anomalous nucleotide sharing. TCRdb carries this immuneACCESS record with in-frame sequences only. Its versions omit some clonotypes, under half of them owing to an unresolved V gene in the studies checked, with the rest unexplained. From that table come the V and J calls and clone size; the DNA was used to work out D and trimming. The sample data list hundreds of thousands of clones, and around 90% of these were observed just once. Approximately 2% of the sample rests with the top ten.

In total, approximately 690 healthy bone marrow donors made up the cohort. At the time of sampling, all cohort members were nominally healthy, though unrecorded immune exposures were likely present. The donor tested CMV seronegative and was one of the 352 seronegative cohort members. A peripheral blood sample was provided by each donor, and peripheral blood mononuclear cells were used for TCR beta sequencing. The Qiagen DNeasy Blood Extraction Kit was used to extract genomic DNA from the blood cell samples. The cysteine opens and the phenylalanine closes a CDR3 of 14 amino acids. This entry keeps only the CDR3 DNA: 42 bases, framed from base 1. V drops 6 bases and J drops 4 bases, leaving 13 bases in between. The germline V gene (reference sequence) supplies CDR1 LNHDA and CDR2 SQIVND.

The sequenced material came from PBMCs. This TCR came from a woman younger than 35 in good health and CMV-seronegative. The chain employs TRBV19 and TRBJ1-5; no D segment can be confidently identified. The base sequence is TGTGCCAGTAGACAGAGTCAGGCGAATCAGCCCCAGCATTTT. The translation is CASRQSQANQPQHF.